This TCR beta chain derives from a study of blood T cells in healthy people across ages. It was with a sample-barcoded 5' primer and a J-beta primer mix that a second PCR of roughly 7 to 12 cycles was run. Every molecule of cDNA carried a tag from a template-switch adaptor with 12 random nucleotides. TCRdb independently ran MiXCR on the 5' RACE reads; one entry per CDR3 protein. The profile shows nearly 800,000 distinct CDR3 sequences, more than 50% of them singletons. There are 15 residues in the CDR3. V dropped 0 bases and J dropped 4 bases, with 11 bases sitting between them. CDR1 is SGHKS and CDR2 is YYEKEE in the germline V gene (reference sequence).

This TCR came from a man between 40 and 49 years old in good health. Source material: blood. The chain has TRBV5-5 and TRBJ1-5; perhaps TRBD1 as D (5 bases). This CDR3 reads CASSLARGENQPQHF. Written as DNA, the CDR3 is TGTGCCAGCAGCTTGGCCAGAGGGGAGAATCAGCCCCAGCATTTT.